One sample yielded the 21 T cell receptor beta chains listed below, sequenced in a study of tumor-infiltrating lymphocytes in localized non-small cell lung cancer. Profiled with immunoSEQ multiplex PCR; TCRdb holds only in-frame clones, not every one. The sample records about 12,000 clones, 80% being singletons. Sequencing was done on a sample of lung tumor tissue. The receptors here all came from a human donor with non-small cell lung cancer.

The chain links TRBV27 to TRBJ1-2, with TRBD1 matching 7 bases. Losses at the gene ends were 5 bases for V and 2 bases for J; bases not matched to a gene: 2. Germline CDR1 is MNHEY and CDR2 is SMNVEV (reference sequence). The CDR3 consists of 13 residues. In DNA form, the CDR3 reads TGTGCCAGCAGTGTGGACAGGAACTATGGCTACACCTTC. Protein product: CASSVDRNYGYTF.

The V and J genes are TRBV5-6 and TRBJ2-7; D might be TRBD2 (6 bases). Germline CDR1 reads SGHDT; CDR2 reads YYEEEE. V gave up 4 bases and J gave up 1 base, with 9 bases separating them. This CDR3 is built from 13 residues. Written as DNA, the CDR3 is TGTGCCAGCAGCCCGGGGGTTTCCTACGAGCAGTACTTC. Translated: CASSPGVSYEQYF.

This clone has a single count. The chain recombines TRBV6-1 with TRBJ1-1; D unresolved. The germline CDR1 and CDR2 sequences are MNHNS and SASEGT. V lost 3 bases, J lost 5 bases, and 10 bases lay in between. The CDR3 is 13 residues long. CDR3 coding DNA: TGTGCCAGCAGTGATCTGCAGGTGACTGAAGCTTTCTTT. Amino acids: CASSDLQVTEAFF.

The J gene is TRBJ2-5, the V gene TRBV10-1, with D hard to call. V lost 1 base and J 4 bases, leaving 1 base between the germline ends. Germline V lookup: CDR1 WNHNN, CDR2 SYGVQD (reference sequence). This CDR3 contains 11 residues. CDR3 nucleotide sequence: TGCGCCAGCAGTGAGTTAGAGACCCAGTACTTC. Encoded protein: CASSELETQYF.

This clone turned up a few times. The rearrangement uses TRBV19 and TRBJ1-5, with no clear D. The V end was cut by 0 bases, the J end by 4 bases, with 10 bases between. The CDR3 runs to 15 residues. The germline V gene encodes CDR1 LNHDA and CDR2 SQIVND (reference sequence). As DNA, the CDR3 is TGTGCCAGTAGTATAGAAGTTCAGAGAAATCAGCCCCAGCATTTT. Translated: CASSIEVQRNQPQHF. The entire variable domain, with the rest obtained from reference TRBV19 and TRBJ1-5, is as follows: DGGITQSPKYLFRKEGQNVTLSCEQNLNHDAMYWYRQDPGQGLRLIYYSQIVNDFQKGDIAEGYSVSREKKESFPLTVTSAQKNPTAFYLCASSIEVQRNQPQHFGDGTRLSIL.

For this clone: At one end, the junction sequence differs from germline, possibly due to a read error. This rearrangement joins TRBV6-1 to TRBJ1-1; D is undetermined. The germline gives CDR1 MNHNS, CDR2 SASEGT. The CDR3 extends over 13 amino acids. CDR3 sequence: CASEPRLKTEAFF. The CDR3 DNA is TGTGCCTCCGAGCCGCGTTTGAAGACTGAAGCTTTCTTT.

This clone was detected a few times. The CDR3 DNA reads TGTGCCAGCAGTGAAGAAGGGGACCCGAGCTCCTATAATTCACCCCTCCACTTT. Amino acid sequence: CASSEEGDPSSYNSPLHF. The genes are TRBV2 and TRBJ1-6, with a weak D call TRBD1 (5 bases). The ends were cut back, 1 base at V and 0 bases at J, with 13 bases in the middle. The CDR3 sequence is 18 residues long. Germline V lookup: CDR1 SNHLY, CDR2 FYNNEI.

The J gene is TRBJ1-4, the V gene TRBV11-1; tentatively, D is TRBD1 (5 bases). Germline-derived CDR1 and CDR2 are SGHAT and FQDESV (reference sequence). Deletions cut 5 bases from V and 0 bases from J, with 13 bases between. The CDR3 runs to 16 residues. CDR3 region: CASSPTGKATNEKLFF. The CDR3, as DNA: TGTGCCAGCAGCCCAACAGGCAAAGCAACTAATGAAAAACTGTTTTTT.

The J gene is TRBJ1-1, the V gene TRBV5-6; 9 positions agree with TRBD1. V dropped 0 bases and J dropped 3; count of bases not matched to a gene: 6. CDR3 size: 16 residues. Germline CDR1 and CDR2: SGHDT and YYEEEE. Here the CDR3 DNA reads TGTGCCAGCAGCTTGGGGACAGGGGAGGCGGACACTGAAGCTTTCTTT. This translates into CASSLGTGEADTEAFF.

The chain combines TRBV19 with TRBJ1-2; TRBD1 might be the D (6 bases). The CDR3 spans 13 residues. Per the germline V gene, CDR1 is LNHDA and CDR2 is SQIVND (reference sequence). V was shortened by 9 bases and J by 3 bases, with 14 bases between the two germline ends. CDR3 coding DNA: TGTGCCAGCTCTTCGGGACAAGACTATGGCTACACCTTC. This codes for CASSSGQDYGYTF.

The CDR3 region has the DNA TGTGCCAGCAGTTTCAGGGGGCCTGCCTACGAGCAGTACTTC. It specifies CASSFRGPAYEQYF. This chain connects TRBV6-5 to TRBJ2-7; TRBD1 aligns across 8 bases. Germline V gene lookup returns CDR1 MNHEY and CDR2 SVGAGI. The length of the CDR3 is 14 residues. The J segment lost 2 bases and the V segment lost 4 bases, leaving 4 bases of the junction unmatched.

The CDR3 spells CASSRVHEQYF. The CDR3 nucleotides are TGTGCCAGCAGCCGGGTGCACGAGCAGTACTTC. The chain combines TRBV6-6 with TRBJ2-7; no firm D call. CDR3 length: 11 amino acids. V lost 6 bases, J lost 5 bases, and 8 bases lay in between. Germline V gives CDR1 MNHNY, CDR2 SVGAGI (reference sequence).

CDR3 sequence: CASSFVSGANVLTF. As DNA, the CDR3 is TGTGCCAGCAGCTTCGTCTCTGGGGCCAACGTCCTGACTTTC. The chain recombines TRBV6-1 with TRBJ2-6; D not resolved. This CDR3 contains 14 residues. CDR1 and CDR2 from the germline V gene are MNHNS and SASEGT. V lost 6 bases and J lost 0, with 6 bases in between.

The chain recombines TRBV4-2 with TRBJ1-4; D call uncertain. The CDR3 covers 16 residues. The germline V gene encodes CDR1 LGHNA and CDR2 YNFKEQ. V lost 3 bases, J lost 0 bases, and 11 bases lay in between. DNA for the CDR3: TGTGCCAGCAGCCAGACACAGCTTGCAACTAATGAAAAACTGTTTTTT. The encoded protein is CASSQTQLATNEKLFF.

The V gene is TRBV7-8, the J gene TRBJ1-1; possible D gene TRBD1, 5 bases. CDR3 length: 14 amino acids. V was clipped by 3 bases and J by 1 base, with 9 bases between them. Germline V gene sequence: CDR1 SGHVS, CDR2 FQNEAQ. Here the CDR3 DNA reads TGTGCCAGCAGCTTTTGGGGCGAGAACACTGAAGCTTTCTTT. It translates to CASSFWGENTEAFF.

The genes are TRBV9 and TRBJ2-2; no reliable D call. This CDR3 region has 15 residues. The germline V gene encodes CDR1 SGDLS and CDR2 YYNGEE. The germline V and J ends were trimmed by 2 bases and 2 bases, with 10 bases remaining between them. The CDR3 sequence: CASSVTTVNTGELFF. The CDR3 DNA reads as TGTGCCAGCAGCGTCACGACGGTAAACACCGGGGAGCTGTTTTTT.

Notes on this clone: A much more abundant neighbour one base away suggests this may be a read error. Within the sample, other DNA sequences also encode this same CDR3. The CDR3 region is CASSEALDRGDQPQHF. The CDR3, as DNA: TGTGCCAGCAGTGAAGCGCTTGACAGGGGAGATCAGCCCCAGCATTTT. The gene calls are TRBV6-1 and TRBJ1-5; 8 bases map to TRBD1. The V gene end was trimmed by 0 bases and the J gene end by 5 bases; junction bases not matched to a gene: 6. Germline CDR1 is MNHNS and CDR2 is SASEGT. This CDR3 is 16 amino acids long.

This chain joins TRBV6-1 and TRBJ1-3, with 10 positions matching TRBD1. The CDR3 is 14 residues long. CDR1 MNHNS and CDR2 SASEGT come from the germline V gene. V dropped 10 bases and J dropped 0; count of bases not matched to a gene: 3. The CDR3 DNA sequence: TGTGCCACCTGGACAGGGGGCTCTGGAAACACCATATATTTT. Translating gives CATWTGGSGNTIYF.

This clone came up once. The chain employs TRBV27 and TRBJ1-5; D uncertain. The CDR3 is made up of 14 amino acids. The ends were cut back, 6 bases at V and 0 bases at J, with 9 bases in the middle. Looked up from germline, CDR1 is MNHEY and CDR2 is SMNVEV (reference sequence). CDR3 coding DNA: TGTGCCAGCAGGGCTCCAGGTAGCAATCAGCCCCAGCATTTT. As protein: CASRAPGSNQPQHF.

The chain carries TRBV5-6 and TRBJ1-6, with no clear D. This CDR3 comprises 15 residues. Germline loops: CDR1 SGHDT, CDR2 YYEEEE. V gave up 2 bases and J gave up 6 bases, with 12 bases separating them. The DNA for the CDR3 is TGTGCCAGCAGCTTCGATAGGGTGGGTAATTCACCCCTCCACTTT. Protein: CASSFDRVGNSPLHF.

This sequence joins TRBV19 and TRBJ2-3; no reliable D call. The CDR3 has 15 amino acids. The germline gives CDR1 LNHDA, CDR2 SQIVND (reference sequence). The V gene lost 1 base and the J gene lost 0 bases, with 8 bases spanning the gap. The CDR3: CASSIVYTSTDTQYF. CDR3 DNA sequence: TGTGCCAGTAGTATAGTCTATACTAGCACAGATACGCAGTATTTT.